Listed below are T cell receptor beta chains from one sample, sequenced in a study of blood T cells in healthy people across ages. TCRdb re-derived calls from the 5' RACE reads in MiXCR, one entry per CDR3 protein. The sample yields 600,000 or so distinct CDR3 sequences, about 30% seen once. Sequenced: blood. All receptors derive from a woman at least 80 years old in good health. CDR3s include the opening cysteine and the closing phenylalanine or tryptophan. Each record gives: J gene, D gene, clone size, V gene, CDR3 DNA, CDR3 protein. D genes are given only for firm matches. Rows may omit the clone size; those that give it use once, few, many or a size class.

TRBJ1-2 . . TRBV7-2 TGTGCCGGCAGCCCTATGGATGTCAGGGGTAGCTATGGCTACACCTTC CAGSPMDVRGSYGYTF
TRBJ2-5 TRBD2 . TRBV3-1 TGTGCCAGCAGCCAAGATTTAGCGGGGGGGTGGGAGACCCAGTACTTC CASSQDLAGGWETQYF
TRBJ2-3 TRBD2 many TRBV9 TGTGCCAGCAGCACCAATAGCGGGGGAGACACAGATACGCAGTATTTT CASSTNSGGDTDTQYF
TRBJ2-1 . . TRBV29-1 TGCAGCGGGAGGCGCATCGACAATGAGCAGTTCTTC CSGRRIDNEQFF
TRBJ2-2 . . TRBV9 TGTGCCAGCAGTGGAGGGGGAGGCCCGGACACCGGGGAGCTGTTTTTT CASSGGGGPDTGELFF
TRBJ2-7 . many TRBV5-1 TGCGCCAGCAGCTTGATGCAGCTATCCTACGAGCAGTACTTC CASSLMQLSYEQYF
TRBJ2-1 . few TRBV30 TGTGCCTGGGGACTTTGGAGCGGTGAGCAGTTCTTC CAWGLWSGEQFF
TRBJ1-1 . few TRBV30 TGTGCCTGGAGTGTACGGGGGGTTACTGAAGCTTTCTTT CAWSVRGVTEAFF
TRBJ1-1 . few TRBV30 TGTGCCTGGAGTCGGCAAACCCCGAACACTGAAGCTTTCTTT CAWSRQTPNTEAFF
TRBJ1-6 TRBD1 few TRBV27 TGTGCCAGCAGTCCCGGGACAGCCGATTCACCCCTCCACTTT CASSPGTADSPLHF
TRBJ2-3 TRBD2 many TRBV5-1 TGCGCCAGCAGCTTGGAAGGAGCCCGGGAGGCAGATACGCAGTATTTT CASSLEGAREADTQYF
TRBJ2-2 . many TRBV30 TGTGCCTGGGGGGTCTCTGGTGCCGGGGAGCTGTTTTTT CAWGVSGAGELFF
TRBJ1-4 . . TRBV7-8 TGTGCCAGCAGCTTGGACCCGGGAGATGAAAAACTGTTTTTT CASSLDPGDEKLFF
TRBJ2-7 TRBD2 . TRBV6-2/TRBV6-3 TGTGCCAGCAGTTACTGGACTAGCGGGAGCTACGAGCAGTACTTC CASSYWTSGSYEQYF
TRBJ1-2 . . TRBV10-2 TGCGCCAGCAGCCTGACAGGATACGACTATGGCTACACCTTC CASSLTGYDYGYTF